This is a list of T cell receptor beta chains from one sample in a study of cytomegalovirus exposure and HLA in healthy donors. This table comes from immunoSEQ multiplex PCR, and its TCRdb copy is limited to in-frame clones, with some not included. Of tens of thousands of clones listed, roughly three fifths are singletons. The specimen was PBMCs. Every receptor here comes from a woman aged 25 to 39 in good health and CMV-seronegative. Each CDR3 is given with its conserved first and last residue.

V gene: TRBV10-2
CDR3 length: 14
CDR3 protein: CASSESSLAPTQYF

V gene: TRBV6-6
CDR3 length: 11
CDR3 protein: CASTITDTQYF

V gene: TRBV29-1
CDR3 length: 13
CDR3 protein: CSFRDRGGNEQFF

V gene: TRBV30
CDR3 length: 12
CDR3 protein: CAWATDSYEQYF

V gene: TRBV5-1
CDR3 length: 16
CDR3 protein: CASSPAPPGPLAGYTF

V gene: TRBV10-3
CDR3 length: 13
CDR3 protein: CAIRTGQQETQYF

V gene: TRBV11-3
CDR3 length: 13
CDR3 protein: CASSFGGSYEQYF

V gene: TRBV30
CDR3 length: 11
CDR3 protein: CAWGGHGEAFF

V gene: TRBV7-9
CDR3 length: 14
CDR3 protein: CASSLSGGGQPQHF

V gene: TRBV28
CDR3 length: 14
CDR3 protein: CASNERGGDQPQHF

V gene: TRBV4-3
CDR3 length: 15
CDR3 protein: CASSQDIQGAYEQYF

V gene: TRBV6-5
CDR3 length: 15
CDR3 protein: CASSYLRGWNTEAFF

V gene: TRBV21-1
CDR3 length: 12
CDR3 protein: CASSKGTEGAFF

V gene: TRBV14
CDR3 length: 18
CDR3 protein: CASSQDGLARKWDNEQFF

V gene: TRBV14
CDR3 length: 17
CDR3 protein: CASSLRRPRGSQETQYF

V gene: TRBV7-7
CDR3 length: 17
CDR3 protein: CASSLSVGLGSTGELFF

V gene: TRBV5-1
CDR3 length: 16
CDR3 protein: CASSARGLAKSYEQYF

V gene: TRBV30
CDR3 length: 12
CDR3 protein: CAWSVYGNEQYF

V gene: TRBV2
CDR3 length: 14
CDR3 protein: CASSERDRAYEQYF

V gene: TRBV4-2
CDR3 length: 14
CDR3 protein: CASRGLAGGDRQFF